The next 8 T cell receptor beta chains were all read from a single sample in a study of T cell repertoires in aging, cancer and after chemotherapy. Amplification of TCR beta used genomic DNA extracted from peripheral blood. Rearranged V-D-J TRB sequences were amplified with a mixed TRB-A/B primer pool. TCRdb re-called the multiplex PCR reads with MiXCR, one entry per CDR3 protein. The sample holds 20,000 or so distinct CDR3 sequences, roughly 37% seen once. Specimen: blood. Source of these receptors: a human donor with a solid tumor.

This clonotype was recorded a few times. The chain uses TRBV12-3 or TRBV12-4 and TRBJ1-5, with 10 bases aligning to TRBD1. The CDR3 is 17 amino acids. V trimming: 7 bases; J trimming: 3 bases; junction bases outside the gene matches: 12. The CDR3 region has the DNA TGTGCCAGCATGCTGACAGGGGGCCAAAGCCCCAATCAGCCCCAGCATTTT. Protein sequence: CASMLTGGQSPNQPQHF.

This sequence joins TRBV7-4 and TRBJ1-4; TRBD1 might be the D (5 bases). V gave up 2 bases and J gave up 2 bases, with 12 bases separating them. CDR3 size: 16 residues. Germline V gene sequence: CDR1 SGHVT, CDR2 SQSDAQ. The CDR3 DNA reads TGTGCCAGCAGCTTAAGGAGGGACGGGACTAATGAAAAACTGTTTTTT. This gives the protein CASSLRRDGTNEKLFF.

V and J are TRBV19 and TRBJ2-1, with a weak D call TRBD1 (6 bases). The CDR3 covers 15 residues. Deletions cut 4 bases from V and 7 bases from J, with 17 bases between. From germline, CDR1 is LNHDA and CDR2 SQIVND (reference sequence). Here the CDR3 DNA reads TGTGCCAGTAGTACTATAGGGGGAAGTGGAAATGAGCAGTTCTTC. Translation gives CASSTIGGSGNEQFF.

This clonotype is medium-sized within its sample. The CDR3 spells CAWSGTGETDTQYF. The CDR3 DNA sequence: TGTGCCTGGAGTGGCACAGGGGAGACAGATACGCAGTATTTT. The V gene is TRBV30, the J gene TRBJ2-3, with 7 bases matching TRBD1. CDR3 length: 14 amino acids. V was pared by 1 base and J by 3 bases, with 4 bases of the junction left unmatched. Germline CDR1 GTSNPN, CDR2 SVGIG (reference sequence).

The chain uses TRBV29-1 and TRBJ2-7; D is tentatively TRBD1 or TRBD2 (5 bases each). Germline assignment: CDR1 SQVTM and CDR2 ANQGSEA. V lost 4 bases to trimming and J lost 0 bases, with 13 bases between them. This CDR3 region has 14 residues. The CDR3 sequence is CSVGGTSSSYEQYF. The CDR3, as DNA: TGCAGCGTTGGGGGGACGAGTAGCTCCTACGAGCAGTACTTC.

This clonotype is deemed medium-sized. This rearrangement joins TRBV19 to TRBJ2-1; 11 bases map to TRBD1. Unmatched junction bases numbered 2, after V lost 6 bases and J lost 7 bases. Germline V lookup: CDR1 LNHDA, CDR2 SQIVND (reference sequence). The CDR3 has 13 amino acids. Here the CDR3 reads CASSGTGGNEQFF. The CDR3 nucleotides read TGTGCCAGTAGCGGGACAGGGGGGAATGAGCAGTTCTTC.

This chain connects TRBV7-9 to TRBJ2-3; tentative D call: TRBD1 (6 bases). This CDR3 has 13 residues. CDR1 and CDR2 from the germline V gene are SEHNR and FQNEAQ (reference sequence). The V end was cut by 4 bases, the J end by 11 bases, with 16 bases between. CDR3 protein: CASSSLDSMEQYF. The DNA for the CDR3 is TGTGCCAGCAGCTCCTTGGACAGTATGGAGCAGTATTTT.

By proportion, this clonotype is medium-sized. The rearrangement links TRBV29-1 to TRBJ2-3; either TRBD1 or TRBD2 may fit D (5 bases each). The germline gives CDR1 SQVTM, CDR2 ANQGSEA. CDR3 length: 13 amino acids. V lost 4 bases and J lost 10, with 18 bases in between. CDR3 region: CSVGDPFGPAQYF. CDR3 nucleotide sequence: TGCAGCGTTGGGGACCCATTTGGCCCTGCGCAGTATTTT.